Below are 20 T cell receptor beta chains sequenced from a single sample in a study of graft-versus-host responses after intestinal transplantation. Their antigens are not known. Sequencing was performed with immunoSEQ multiplex PCR; in TCRdb, only in-frame clones are kept and a portion is missing. Among 85,000 to 110,000 clones listed, approximately 94% were seen once. Sequenced material: unstimulated CD8+ T cells sorted from spleen or lymph node cells, taken before intestinal transplant. These receptors came from a human donor who received an intestinal transplant.

Only one count was recorded for this clone. V gene TRBV4-1 combines with J gene TRBJ1-2; D is unresolved. The CDR3 loop spans 13 amino acids. V shed 0 bases and J shed 8 bases, with 10 bases lying between them. Germline assignment: CDR1 MGHRA and CDR2 YSYEKL. Written as DNA, the CDR3 is TGCGCCAGCAGCCAAGATCCAATTGTGGGCTACACCTTC. This codes for CASSQDPIVGYTF.

This chain uses TRBV27 with TRBJ2-7; D tentatively fits TRBD1 or TRBD2 (5 bases each). Germline CDR1 and CDR2: MNHEY and SMNVEV (reference sequence). The CDR3 contains 13 residues. Trimming cost V 8 bases and J 6 bases, with 17 bases left between them. CDR3 sequence: CASGAGDRGEQYF. CDR3 nucleotides: TGTGCCAGCGGGGCCGGGGACCGGGGCGAGCAGTACTTC.

The gene calls are TRBV7-8 and TRBJ1-1; D unclear. The CDR3 extends over 13 amino acids. Germline V gene data show CDR1 as SGHVS and CDR2 as FQNEAQ. The germline V and J ends were trimmed by 3 bases and 0 bases, with 5 bases remaining between them. In DNA form, the CDR3 reads TGTGCCAGCAGCTTCAGTATGAACACTGAAGCTTTCTTT. This sequence encodes CASSFSMNTEAFF.

The chain has TRBV6-5 and TRBJ2-5; D unclear. The germline V and J ends were trimmed by 5 bases and 7 bases, with 14 bases remaining between them. This CDR3 comprises 13 residues. Germline assignment: CDR1 MNHEY and CDR2 SVGAGI. The CDR3 DNA is TGTGCCAGCAGTCCTACTTCTGGCAGGACCCAGTACTTC. Its protein product is CASSPTSGRTQYF.

J is TRBJ2-7 and V is TRBV6-1; 11 bases align to TRBD2. The junction had 5 bases not matched to a gene; V was cut back by 6 bases and J by 4 bases. This CDR3 contains 14 residues. The germline V gene encodes CDR1 MNHNS and CDR2 SASEGT. Here the CDR3 DNA reads TGTGCCAGCAGCTCACTAGCGGGGGTATACGAGCAGTACTTC. Residues: CASSSLAGVYEQYF.

The chain couples TRBV6-5 to TRBJ2-4; either TRBD1 or TRBD2 may fit D (7 bases each). The CDR3 has 14 residues. Trimming took off 9 bases at V and 2 bases at J, with 14 bases between the two ends. Germline V gene sequence: CDR1 MNHEY, CDR2 SVGAGI. The CDR3 loop reads CARLRGGSKNIQYF. DNA of the CDR3: TGTGCCAGACTCAGGGGGGGATCCAAAAACATTCAGTACTTC.

The chain is built from TRBV19 and TRBJ1-1; D call uncertain. CDR1 and CDR2 from the germline V gene are LNHDA and SQIVND (reference sequence). V lost 6 bases, J lost 0 bases, and 14 bases lay in between. The CDR3 contains 15 residues. As DNA, the CDR3 is TGTGCCAGTAGCGGTCGCGGGGATATGAACACTGAAGCTTTCTTT. Translated, it gives CASSGRGDMNTEAFF.

The chain employs TRBV5-1 and TRBJ2-5; 7 positions agree with TRBD2. J lost 2 bases, V lost 4 bases, and 11 bases had no gene match. The CDR3 extends over 16 amino acids. Germline V lookup: CDR1 SGHRS, CDR2 YFSETQ. The CDR3: CASSHPRGVLQETQYF. For the CDR3, the DNA is TGCGCCAGCAGCCATCCCCGGGGGGTCCTACAAGAGACCCAGTACTTC.

The CDR3, as DNA: TGCGCCAGCAGCCCCCGGAGCGGGGACACAGATACGCAGTATTTT. This sequence encodes CASSPRSGDTDTQYF. This rearrangement joins TRBV5-1 to TRBJ2-3, with 7 bases identical to TRBD2. This CDR3 is 15 amino acids long. Trimming cost V 4 bases and J 2 bases; bases outside gene matches: 7. Germline assignment: CDR1 SGHRS and CDR2 YFSETQ.

The gene calls are TRBV4-2 and TRBJ2-7; TRBD1 agrees at 8 bases. The germline V gene has CDR1 LGHNA and CDR2 YNFKEQ. The CDR3 covers 19 residues. With V trimmed by 1 base and J by 2 bases, 16 bases remained unmatched. The CDR3 region is CASSQGIGTGFRQTYEQYF. The DNA for the CDR3 is TGTGCCAGCAGCCAAGGGATAGGGACAGGCTTTAGACAGACCTACGAGCAGTACTTC.

The genes are TRBV2 and TRBJ2-2; 7 bases fit TRBD1. The CDR3 runs to 16 residues. Losses at the gene ends were 4 bases for V and 6 bases for J; bases not matched to a gene: 11. The germline CDR1 and CDR2 sequences are SNHLY and FYNNEI. The CDR3, as DNA: TGTGCCAGCAGTGTTCTGCGACAGGGTAGAGCCGGGGAGCTGTTTTTT. It specifies CASSVLRQGRAGELFF.

V is TRBV11-1 and J is TRBJ1-4; D possibly corresponds to TRBD1 (5 bases). Trimming stripped 2 bases from V and 7 bases from J, with 11 bases between. Germline V gene sequence: CDR1 SGHAT, CDR2 FQDESV (reference sequence). The CDR3 sequence is 14 residues long. The chain's CDR3 is CASSLRGWCEKLFF. The CDR3 nucleotides are TGTGCCAGCAGCTTACGGGGGTGGTGTGAAAAACTGTTTTTT.

Concerning this clone: At the DNA level, this CDR3 is encoded by other sequences in the same sample as well. The CDR3: CASSSGLAGRNNEQFF. The CDR3 DNA follows: TGTGCCAGCAGTTCGGGACTAGCGGGGCGCAACAATGAGCAGTTCTTC. The chain uses TRBV7-9 and TRBJ2-1; 13 bases agree with TRBD2. The CDR3 extends over 16 amino acids. The J segment lost 5 bases and the V segment lost 6 bases, leaving 7 bases of the junction unmatched. CDR1 is SEHNR and CDR2 is FQNEAQ in the germline V gene (reference sequence).

This clone was seen more than once but under ten times. J is TRBJ2-2 and V is TRBV5-6; D not resolved. The germline CDR1 and CDR2 sequences are SGHDT and YYEEEE. The CDR3 is 17 residues long. V lost 3 bases and J 3 bases, leaving 18 bases between the germline ends. The CDR3 nucleotides are TGTGCCAGCAGCTCGGCCTATTCCAGGTTCGACACCGGGGAGCTGTTTTTT. Translated: CASSSAYSRFDTGELFF.

Notes on this clone: This sample also contains other DNA sequences that code for the same CDR3. CDR3 amino acids: CASSSFPDFLDSPLHF. The DNA of the CDR3 is TGTGCCAGCAGCTCATTCCCGGACTTTTTGGACTCACCCCTCCACTTT. The rearrangement joins TRBV11-2 to TRBJ1-6; no definite D call. CDR1 is SGHAT and CDR2 is FQNNGV in the germline V gene. This CDR3 is 16 amino acids long. Trimming removed 4 bases from V and 10 bases from J, with 20 bases in between.

The chain has TRBV29-1 and TRBJ2-5; 8 bases fit TRBD1. Germline V gene sequence: CDR1 SQVTM, CDR2 ANQGSEA. This CDR3 has 13 residues. Trimming at V came to 7 bases and at J to 5 bases, leaving 9 bases not matched to a gene. For the CDR3, the DNA is TGCAGCGCTGACAGGGGTATTGAGGAGACCCAGTACTTC. Translated, it gives CSADRGIEETQYF.

This clone has more than one count but fewer than ten. The chain couples TRBV7-6 to TRBJ1-2; TRBD1 agrees at 7 bases. CDR1 is SGHVS and CDR2 is FNYEAQ in the germline V gene. V lost 1 base and J lost 1; bases outside the gene matches: 3. The CDR3 extends over 15 amino acids. The CDR3 sequence is CASSLGTGDNYGYTF. CDR3 DNA: TGTGCCAGCAGCTTAGGGACAGGAGATAACTATGGCTACACCTTC.

The V gene is TRBV19, the J gene TRBJ2-7; D unclear. Germline CDR1 reads LNHDA; CDR2 reads SQIVND (reference sequence). The V and J ends lost 1 base and 4 bases respectively, with 2 bases between them. The CDR3 extends over 11 amino acids. The CDR3, as DNA: TGTGCCAGTAGTATAGGGTACGAGCAGTACTTC. Its translation is CASSIGYEQYF. The whole variable domain, filled in from reference TRBV19 and TRBJ2-7, reads DGGITQSPKYLFRKEGQNVTLSCEQNLNHDAMYWYRQDPGQGLRLIYYSQIVNDFQKGDIAEGYSVSREKKESFPLTVTSAQKNPTAFYLCASSIGYEQYFGPGTRLTVT.

This rearrangement joins TRBV27 to TRBJ2-7; D is ambiguous. CDR3 length: 14 amino acids. The V end lost 5 bases, the J end lost 4 bases, and 15 bases lay between the germline ends. Germline V gives CDR1 MNHEY, CDR2 SMNVEV (reference sequence). The CDR3: CASSLNSRAYEQYF. The CDR3 DNA sequence: TGTGCCAGCAGTCTCAATTCTAGGGCTTACGAGCAGTACTTC.

The rearrangement joins TRBV13 to TRBJ2-1; 8 bases match TRBD1. Unmatched junction bases numbered 2, after V lost 0 bases and J lost 4 bases. The CDR3 runs 15 residues. Germline V gives CDR1 PRHDT, CDR2 FYEKMQ (reference sequence). This CDR3 reads CASSLGGQGYNEQFF. The CDR3 coding sequence is TGTGCCAGCAGCTTAGGAGGACAGGGTTACAATGAGCAGTTCTTC. The full variable domain, its missing parts supplied by reference TRBV13 and TRBJ2-1, is AAGVIQSPRHLIKEKRETATLKCYPIPRHDTVYWYQQGPGQDPQFLISFYEKMQSDKGSIPDRFSAQQFSDYHSELNMSSLELGDSALYFCASSLGGQGYNEQFFGPGTRLTVL.